This entry features one T cell receptor beta chain sequence. There is no known antigen for this receptor. No base quality information exists; no much larger clone differs at one position. CDR1 and CDR2 are read off the germline V gene as MNHEY and SVGAGI. V is pruned by 8 bases and J by 7 bases, leaving 9 bases of the junction without a gene match. Inclusive of the bounding cysteine and phenylalanine, the CDR3 is 13 residues long. The kept DNA is CDR3 alone, 39 bases in frame from the first base. This entry belongs to a study of shared clonotypes between healthy human individuals (dated by TCRdb to the early 2020s). Regarding the complete study: The cohort included three men and a couple of women between 18 and 49 years of age. For each donor, three plates each were used for CD4 naive and CD4 memory, two plates were used for CD8 naive, and one plate was used for CD8 memory. To estimate repertoire size and how much clonotype sharing occurs between individuals, the study deeply sequenced the blood TCR repertoires of about five healthy adults. To increase sequencing depth and limit assay-specific biases, TCR repertoire library preparation and sequencing were carried out by different laboratories using diverse techniques. Per donor, leukapheresis produced somewhere between about 0.9 and 9.5 billion PBMCs.

The donors were healthy, HIV-negative adults who had no recently reported acute infections or vaccinations. All donors were Caucasian adults living in Nashville, Tennessee, USA. CD4+ T cells were enriched by magnetic negative selection, after which naive cells were positively selected on CD45RA and the negative fraction was taken as the memory subset. Blood was collected by leukapheresis, and PBMCs were isolated by Ficoll-Histopaque density gradient centrifugation and then cryopreserved in liquid nitrogen vapor phase. Analytical flow cytometry was used to check the purity and quantity of each magnetically sorted T cell population. Genomic DNA was isolated from each sorted fraction and quantified by UV absorbance on a Nanodrop 2000c. Beyond this particular receptor, the publication reports: When a handful of donors were compared, the shared fraction of clonotypes was 5% to 6.5% for naive CD4, roughly 3.3% for naive CD8, 2% to 2.5% for memory CD4, and less than 0.5% for memory CD8. Estimated clonotype richness was generally larger for naive than for memory subsets. Compared with non-shared clonotypes, the clonotypes found in all four sorted-subset donors had higher generation probabilities. Even with the large sequencing depth, rarefaction of the sorted-subset datasets indicated that sequencing was incomplete. Pairwise subsampling indicated that sequencing depth was expected to affect the degree of clonotype sharing among donors. The small number of donors limited the genetic and exposure-history diversity represented. Sampling was restricted to blood, and TCR repertoires in tissues likely differ from the TCR repertoires found in blood.

Using the deep immunoSEQ assay, TCR CDR3 regions were amplified from genomic DNA by multiplex PCR. Genomic DNA extracted from each cell subset was distributed evenly over all wells of several immunoSEQ 96-well plates, and each plate served as one replicate. Each replicate PCR for sorted subsets received 150 to 250 ng genomic DNA, equal to some 32,000 T cell genomes. Purified libraries were quantified with a Qubit 3.0 fluorometer, sized on a Bioanalyzer 2100, and re-quantified with the KAPA Library Quantification kit. Every immunoSEQ 96-well plate was sequenced on a dedicated single-read 150-cycle Illumina NextSeq 550 flow cell. The original pipeline was this. The immunoSEQ output contained only junctional sequences without quality scores, so filtering could not match that applied to full-length reads. Sequences were annotated with PyIR, a Python wrapper for IgBLAST v1.9, and V/J genes and CDR3 were assigned using IMGT germline references. Any read was removed if the V/J assignment was weak (E-value above 1e-6), the CDR3 was missing, or the read contained stop codons, out-of-frame junctions, or ambiguous translated residues. A V3J clonotype was defined by an identical inferred V gene, J gene, and CDR3 amino acid sequence. Percentage overlap between repertoires was computed as shared unique clonotypes divided by the size of the smaller repertoire. Repertoire richness was assessed with RTK rarefaction, the Chao1 estimator, and Recon v2.1 estimates of unobserved clonotypes. Generation probabilities were computed with OLGA for all TCRbeta clonotypes obtained by the gDNA method from a few donors. TCRdb re-hosts the immuneACCESS table, in-frame sequences only. Its copies lack some clones; in the studies checked, an unresolved V gene accounts for under half of them, and the cause for the rest is not known. That table supplies the V and J calls and clone size; D and trimming were determined from the DNA. This sample gives 2 million to 2.5 million clones in total; 85% to 95% of them show up just once. Together, the top ten hold about 0.37% of the sample.

The TCR sequence derives from a young man in good health. Some clones in this sample may be carry-over from other donors' samples. Sequenced sample: naive CD4+ T cells from PBMCs. The label giving this sample's cell subset or site can be read as: CD45RA+ positively selected. The chain was built from TRBV6-5 and TRBJ2-7, and TRBD1 aligns with 9 junction nucleotides. The CDR3 is CASSMDRGEEQYF. The base sequence is TGTGCCAGCTCGATGGACAGGGGAGAGGAGCAGTACTTC.